This TCR beta chain appears in the sequencing data of a study of cytomegalovirus exposure and HLA in healthy donors. Findings of the study overall: Researchers catalogued over 150 TCR beta chains as cytomegalovirus-associated. Presence/absence analyses treated sequencing depth as roughly uniform across donors. TCR beta V- and J-gene trimming, according to a later analysis, was linked to a missense DCLRE1C variant. Some highly shared sequence variants likely arose as a pipeline artifact.

PCR involved 60 Vbeta and 13 Jbeta primers. Using immunoSEQ multiplex PCR, the repertoire was profiled, and TCRdb retains in-frame clones only, with some absent. The sample includes about 110,000 clones, over 75% of them seen just once. The CDR3 length is 15 residues. V was clipped by 4 bases and J by 8 bases, with 21 bases between them. Germline V CDR1 and CDR2: SGHRS, YFSETQ. Concerning this clone itself: Its antigen is undetermined.

V and J are TRBV5-1 and TRBJ1-2, with D tentatively TRBD1 (5 bases). This clonotype originated in a man aged 30-40 years in good health and CMV-seronegative. The sample taken for sequencing was PBMCs. In nucleotides, the CDR3 is TGCGCCAGCAGCGGCGGAGTAGGGGCCCTATTAGGCTACACCTTC. Encoded protein: CASSGGVGALLGYTF.